The clone carrying this TCR beta chain was counted between two and nine times. No antigen is known for it. The sample originates from a study of T-cell reconstitution after alpha-beta-depleted transplantation in children. The TCRbeta library was prepared with unique molecular identifiers. TCRdb re-analysed the PCR reads in MiXCR, keeping a single row per CDR3 protein. Of some 150,000 distinct CDR3 sequences listed, roughly 9% are singletons. V dropped 0 bases and J dropped 3 bases, with 9 bases sitting between them. Germline CDR1 and CDR2: LGHDT and YNNKEL (reference sequence). The CDR3 length is 15 residues. Study-wide results and limits: Reportedly, alpha-beta T cells present about two months post-transplant originated from several hundred expanded clones of graft origin. Surviving recipient cells, namely T cells and thymic progenitors, were the source of high day-60 TCRbeta diversity in some patients. T-cell counts and diversity at one year post-transplant came mainly from newly produced T cells.

Sequencing used PBMCs, mostly from graft donor cells, obtained 180 days after TCRalphabeta/CD19-depleted stem cell transplant. The receptor was derived from a female patient between 2 and 15 years old who had a stem cell transplant for congenital amegakaryocytic thrombocytopenia, so the T cells may come from the graft donor. This chain uses TRBV3-1 with TRBJ2-1; tentatively, D is TRBD2 (5 bases). The CDR3 DNA sequence: TGTGCCAGCAGCCAAGATATCCGGGACTACAATGAGCAGTTCTTC. Translation: CASSQDIRDYNEQFF.